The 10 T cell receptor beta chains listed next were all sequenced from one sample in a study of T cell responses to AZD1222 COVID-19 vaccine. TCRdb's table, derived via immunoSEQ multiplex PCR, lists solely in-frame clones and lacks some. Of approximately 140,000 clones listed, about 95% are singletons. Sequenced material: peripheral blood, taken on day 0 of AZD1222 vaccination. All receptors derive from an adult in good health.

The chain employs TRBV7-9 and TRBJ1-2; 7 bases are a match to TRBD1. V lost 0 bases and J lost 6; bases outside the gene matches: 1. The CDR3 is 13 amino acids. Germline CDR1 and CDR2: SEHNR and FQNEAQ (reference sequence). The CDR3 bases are TGTGCCAGCAGCTTAGCAGGGGGCGATGGCTACACCTTC. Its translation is CASSLAGGDGYTF.

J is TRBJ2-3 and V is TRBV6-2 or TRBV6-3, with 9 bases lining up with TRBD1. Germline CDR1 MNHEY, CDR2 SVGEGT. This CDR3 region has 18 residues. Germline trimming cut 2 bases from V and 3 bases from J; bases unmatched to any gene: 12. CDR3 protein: CASSYNFIRDRATDTQYF. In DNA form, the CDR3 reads TGTGCCAGCAGTTACAACTTCATACGGGACAGGGCTACAGATACGCAGTATTTT.

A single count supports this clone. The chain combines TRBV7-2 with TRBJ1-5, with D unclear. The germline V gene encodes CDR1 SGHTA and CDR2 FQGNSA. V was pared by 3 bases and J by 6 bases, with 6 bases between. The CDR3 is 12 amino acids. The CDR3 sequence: CASSFQSQPQHF. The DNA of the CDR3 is TGTGCCAGCAGCTTCCAAAGTCAGCCCCAGCATTTT.

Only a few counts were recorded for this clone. This CDR3 reads CASSGTLSEQFF. CDR3 nucleotide sequence: TGTGCCAGCAGTGGGACCCTTTCTGAGCAGTTCTTC. The chain couples TRBV12-3 or TRBV12-4 to TRBJ2-1; TRBD1 or TRBD2 may be the D gene (5 bases each). This CDR3 is 12 amino acids long. V dropped 5 bases and J dropped 9 bases, with 11 bases sitting between them.

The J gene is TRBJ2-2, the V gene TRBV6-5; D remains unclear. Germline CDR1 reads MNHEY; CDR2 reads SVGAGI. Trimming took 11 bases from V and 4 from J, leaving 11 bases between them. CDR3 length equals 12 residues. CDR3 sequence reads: CAVGWGTGELFF. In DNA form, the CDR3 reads TGTGCCGTAGGTTGGGGCACCGGGGAGCTGTTTTTT.

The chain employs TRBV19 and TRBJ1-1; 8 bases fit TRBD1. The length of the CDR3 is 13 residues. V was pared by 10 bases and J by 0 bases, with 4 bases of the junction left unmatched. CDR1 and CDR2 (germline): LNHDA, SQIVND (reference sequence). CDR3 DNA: TGTGCCACCCGGGACAGGATGAACACTGAAGCTTTCTTT. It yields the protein CATRDRMNTEAFF.

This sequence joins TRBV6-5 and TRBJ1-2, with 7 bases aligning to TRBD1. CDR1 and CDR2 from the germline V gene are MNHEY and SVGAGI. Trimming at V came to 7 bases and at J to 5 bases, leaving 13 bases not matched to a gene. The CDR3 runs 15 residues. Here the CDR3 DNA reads TGTGCCAGCACCCGGACAGGAGCCTCCCTATATGGCTACACCTTC. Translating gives CASTRTGASLYGYTF.

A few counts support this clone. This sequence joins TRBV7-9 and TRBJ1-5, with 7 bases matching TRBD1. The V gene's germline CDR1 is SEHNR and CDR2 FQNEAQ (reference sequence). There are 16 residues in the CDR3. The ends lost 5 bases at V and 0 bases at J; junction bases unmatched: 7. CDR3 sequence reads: CASSLGTDYSNQPQHF. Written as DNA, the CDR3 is TGTGCCAGCAGCCTAGGGACAGATTATAGCAATCAGCCCCAGCATTTT.

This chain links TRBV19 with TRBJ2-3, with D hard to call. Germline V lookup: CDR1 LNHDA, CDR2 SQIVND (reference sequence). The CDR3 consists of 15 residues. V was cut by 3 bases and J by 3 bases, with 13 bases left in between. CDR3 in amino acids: CASSISGIGTDTQYF. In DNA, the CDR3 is TGTGCCAGTAGTATTTCCGGAATTGGTACAGATACGCAGTATTTT.

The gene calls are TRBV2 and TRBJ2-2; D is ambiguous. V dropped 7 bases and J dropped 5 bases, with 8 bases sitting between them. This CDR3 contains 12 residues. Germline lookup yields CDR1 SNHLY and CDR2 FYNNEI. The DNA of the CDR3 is TGTGCCAGCAACGTCGGTACCGGGGAGCTGTTTTTT. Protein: CASNVGTGELFF.